This TCR beta chain derives from a study of Ad26.COV2.S vaccination and SARS-CoV-2 variants. The overall study: Ad26.COV2.S shots went into the muscle once or twice, 56 days apart.

This clone was observed a handful of times. Sample treatment: some 20 received Ad26.COV2.S at low or high dose, single or two shots; roughly five received placebo; per-sample allocation not given. Specimen acquisition occurred on day 63 following the initial vaccine or placebo injection. The CDR3 runs 13 residues. Germline V gives CDR1 SEHNR, CDR2 FQNEAQ (reference sequence). The V segment lost 6 bases and the J segment 8 bases; nucleotides outside the gene matches: 2. Using immunoSEQ multiplex PCR, the repertoire was profiled, and TCRdb retains in-frame clones only, with some absent. The repertoire includes about 400,000 clones, 83% of them detected once, and about 7.4% sits in the top ten.

The chain couples TRBV7-9 to TRBJ1-6, with 9 bases matching TRBD1. Sequenced material: peripheral blood, taken in a trial of Ad26.COV2.S vaccine versus placebo. This TCR derives from a person between 18 and 59 years old who received the Ad26.COV2.S COVID-19 vaccine or a placebo. The CDR3 DNA reads as TGTGCCAGCAGAGGACAGGGGCATTCACCCCTCCACTTT. Protein product: CASRGQGHSPLHF.